This note documents a single TCR beta chain sequence. This CDR3 contains 14 residues. CDR1 is SNHLY and CDR2 is FYNNEI in the germline V gene. This specimen comes from a study of monozygotic twins with inflammatory bowel disease. TCRdb re-called the 5' RACE reads and gives one entry per CDR3 protein, without DNA. The clone table shows more than 300,000 distinct CDR3 sequences, with the ten largest holding around 2.6%. V and J are TRBV2 and TRBJ2-5. This TCR was recovered from a human donor with ulcerative colitis or Crohn's disease, or a healthy co-twin of an affected twin (not recorded which). The source material was blood. The CDR3 sequence is CASRRGRQQETQYF.